The rows below give T cell receptor beta chains drawn from one sample of a study of vaccination effects on CD4 cells after COVID-19. Antigens for these TCRs are unknown. The method was immunoSEQ multiplex PCR; TCRdb's version includes in-frame clones alone and lacks a portion of them. Here the sample spans 35,000 to 45,000 clones, about 80% being singletons. The starting material was CD4+ T cells from PBMCs cultured with SARS-CoV-2 spike peptides, obtained before COVID-19 vaccination. The receptors were gathered from a human donor who received a COVID-19 vaccine. Both conserved end residues are part of each CDR3. A D gene is named only where the DNA matches it firmly. A row's size may be missing; if present it is once, few, many or a size class.

TGTGCCAGCAGTAACCCCTTAGAGACCCAGTACTTC | CASSNPLETQYF | TRBJ2-5 | TRBV6-5 | medium-sized | NA
TGTGCAAGTCGCTCTAACGACTCAGGCTTTGGCTACACCTTC | CASRSNDSGFGYTF | TRBJ1-2 | TRBV12-2 | NA | NA
TGCAGCGTTGAAGAATCCGGGACGACAGGGACCCTCCACTTT | CSVEESGTTGTLHF | TRBJ1-6 | TRBV29-1 | NA | TRBD1
TGCAGCGTCGATCTTAGCGGGGGGGCTGGGGAGACCCAGTACTTC | CSVDLSGGAGETQYF | TRBJ2-5 | TRBV29-1 | NA | TRBD2
TGTGCCAGCACCCTGGGACAGGGCAATTCACCCCTCCACTTT | CASTLGQGNSPLHF | TRBJ1-6 | TRBV6-5 | NA | TRBD1
TGTGCCAGCAGGCCCCGGACAGGGATTAAGGGTTCACCCCTCCACTTT | CASRPRTGIKGSPLHF | TRBJ1-6 | TRBV2 | NA | TRBD1
TGTGCCAGCAGCTTAAAAGCGGGGATGGCAGATACGCAGTATTTT | CASSLKAGMADTQYF | TRBJ2-3 | TRBV5-4 | NA | TRBD2
TGTGCCAGCTCACCACCCGGAGGTCAGCCCCAGCATTTT | CASSPPGGQPQHF | TRBJ1-5 | TRBV18 | NA | NA
TGTGCCACTCGGACAGGGAGTAGCTATGGCTACACCTTC | CATRTGSSYGYTF | TRBJ1-2 | TRBV5-4 | NA | TRBD1
TGTGCCAGCTCACCAAACAGGAATATCCCTAGCACAGATACGCAGTATTTT | CASSPNRNIPSTDTQYF | TRBJ2-3 | TRBV18 | NA | NA
TGTGCCAGCCGAACCGGGACGGGCAATTCACCCCTCCACTTT | CASRTGTGNSPLHF | TRBJ1-6 | TRBV6-4 | once | NA
TGTGCCAGCAGTCCCCCCCGGGGCCGGGGTAGCACAGATACGCAGTATTTT | CASSPPRGRGSTDTQYF | TRBJ2-3 | TRBV6-6 | NA | NA
TGTGCCAGCAGCCAAGAACCGACAGATTCTGATACGCAGTATTTT | CASSQEPTDSDTQYF | TRBJ2-3 | TRBV3-1/TRBV3-2 | NA | NA
TGCAGCGTGGAGGGACGGAGTGGGGCCCTCTATGGCTACACCTTC | CSVEGRSGALYGYTF | TRBJ1-2 | TRBV29-1 | NA | NA
TGTGCCAGCAGCCCACCGGGACAGGCCCGCGACACCGGGGAGCTGTTTTTT | CASSPPGQARDTGELFF | TRBJ2-2 | TRBV11-2 | NA | TRBD1
TGTGCCAGCAGCTTCACAGGGTTGGAGACCCAGTACTTC | CASSFTGLETQYF | TRBJ2-5 | TRBV7-9 | NA | NA
TGCAGCGTCTACGACAGGGGGAAAGAGACCCAGTACTTC | CSVYDRGKETQYF | TRBJ2-5 | TRBV29-1 | once | TRBD1
TGTGCCAGCAGCGTTACAGGGGGTAGAGATACGCAGTATTTT | CASSVTGGRDTQYF | TRBJ2-3 | TRBV9 | NA | TRBD1
TGTGCCAGCAGTGGACAGGGGGGGGAAAAACTGTTTTTT | CASSGQGGEKLFF | TRBJ1-4 | TRBV6-6 | NA | TRBD1
TGTGCCAGCAGCCGGGACCGTAACTATGGCTACACCTTC | CASSRDRNYGYTF | TRBJ1-2 | TRBV5-4 | few | NA
TGTGCCAGCAGTGAACTTACCAACTATGGCTACACCTTC | CASSELTNYGYTF | TRBJ1-2 | TRBV2 | few | NA
NA | CASSTSTGGNSEAFF | TRBJ1-1 | TRBV10-1 | NA | NA
TGCGCCAGCAGCGGGAGGCCGGACAGGAGCTCCTACAATGAGCAGTTCTTC | CASSGRPDRSSYNEQFF | TRBJ2-1 | TRBV5-1 | NA | NA
TGTGCCAGCAGCCAGCTGGAGACCCAGTACTTC | CASSQLETQYF | TRBJ2-5 | TRBV11-2 | NA | NA
TGTGCCAGCAGTGGGCAGGGGTTGATCACTGAAGCTTTCTTT | CASSGQGLITEAFF | TRBJ1-1 | TRBV2 | few | NA
TGTGCCAGCAGTCGACAGGGGAACACCGGGGAGCTGTTTTTT | CASSRQGNTGELFF | TRBJ2-2 | TRBV2 | NA | TRBD1
TGTGCCAGCAGCGTCCGACAGTACCAAGAGACCCAGTACTTC | CASSVRQYQETQYF | TRBJ2-5 | TRBV5-4 | once | NA
TGCGCCAGCAGCAACAGGGGGCGAAACTATGGCTACACCTTC | CASSNRGRNYGYTF | TRBJ1-2 | TRBV4-1 | NA | TRBD1
TGTGCCAGCAGTTTAGCCGCGCTTCGAGGCTACACCTTC | CASSLAALRGYTF | TRBJ1-2 | TRBV12-3/TRBV12-4 | NA | NA
TGCGCCAGCAGCCCCCAGGGCGGGGGGGCCACAGATACGCAGTATTTT | CASSPQGGGATDTQYF | TRBJ2-3 | TRBV4-1 | few | TRBD2
TGTGCCGCGTCGGACAGCTCTAATGAAAAACTGTTTTTT | CAASDSSNEKLFF | TRBJ1-4 | TRBV18 | once | NA
TGTGCCAGCAGCACCCCTCAGGGGGCAAATGGCTACACCTTC | CASSTPQGANGYTF | TRBJ1-2 | TRBV11-2 | NA | TRBD1
TGTGCCAGCAGTGAAGGAACCGGGGGCAGAATCTATGGCTACACCTTC | CASSEGTGGRIYGYTF | TRBJ1-2 | TRBV6-1 | NA | NA
TGTGCCAGCAGCCAGGGTACAGGAGCCTATGAAGCTTTCTTT | CASSQGTGAYEAFF | TRBJ1-1 | TRBV4-2 | once | NA
TGTGCCAGCAGCGTAGCTGGGGTTAACACTGAAGCTTTCTTT | CASSVAGVNTEAFF | TRBJ1-1 | TRBV9 | NA | NA
TGTGCCAGCAGCCTCCTGACCCGTGTAGGGGAGCTGTTTTTT | CASSLLTRVGELFF | TRBJ2-2 | TRBV14 | NA | NA
TGTGCCAGCAGCTTAGCAGGTGCGCGAATGACAGTTAGAGCTTTCTTT | CASSLAGARMTVRAFF | TRBJ1-1 | TRBV7-9 | NA | NA
TGTGCCAGCAAATTTCAGGGCTCTGGCTACACCTTC | CASKFQGSGYTF | TRBJ1-2 | TRBV6-5 | NA | NA
TGCGCCAGCCGTCTTGAGGGGGGCCGCTACAATGAGCAGTTCTTC | CASRLEGGRYNEQFF | TRBJ2-1 | TRBV5-1 | few | NA
TGTGCCAGCGTTACCGGGACTAGCTCCGGGGAGCTGTTTTTT | CASVTGTSSGELFF | TRBJ2-2 | TRBV28 | NA | TRBD2
TGTGCCAGTACCCGATCTCGATTCCGAGCCAATCCTGAAAAACTGTTTTTT | CASTRSRFRANPEKLFF | TRBJ1-4 | TRBV19 | NA | NA
TGTGCCAGCAGCGTAGAACCCTCAGGCACCTATGGCTACACCTTC | CASSVEPSGTYGYTF | TRBJ1-2 | TRBV9 | few | NA
TGTGCCAGCAGTCAACAGGGCGTCGAGCAGTTCTTC | CASSQQGVEQFF | TRBJ2-1 | TRBV28 | NA | NA
TGTGCCAGCAGCTTAAAAACAGATACAGATACGCAGTATTTT | CASSLKTDTDTQYF | TRBJ2-3 | TRBV7-3 | NA | NA
TGTGCCAGCAGCAGCGGAATACAGGGATATCGAAACATTCAGTACTTC | CASSSGIQGYRNIQYF | TRBJ2-4 | TRBV7-9 | NA | NA
TGTGCCAGCAGCTTAATGCGGGGAAGGAATGAGCAGTTCTTC | CASSLMRGRNEQFF | TRBJ2-1 | TRBV7-2 | NA | NA
TGTGCCAGCAGCTTAGGAATAGGACGGAGCTATGGCTACACCTTC | CASSLGIGRSYGYTF | TRBJ1-2 | TRBV7-8 | few | NA
TGTGCCAGCAGTGGAGTAGCGGGGGGGCCTCGGAATGAGCAGTTCTTC | CASSGVAGGPRNEQFF | TRBJ2-1 | TRBV6-1 | NA | TRBD2
TGTGCCAGCAGCTTTTCCGAGGGGGCAATCCGAGATACGCAGTATTTT | CASSFSEGAIRDTQYF | TRBJ2-3 | TRBV7-9 | NA | TRBD1
TGTGCCAGCAGCTTAGTGGGGGATAATTCACCCCTCCACTTT | CASSLVGDNSPLHF | TRBJ1-6 | TRBV7-8 | NA | NA
TGTGCCAGCAGAGCTACAGGGGGAACCGGGGAGCTGTTTTTT | CASRATGGTGELFF | TRBJ2-2 | TRBV7-3 | NA | TRBD1
TGTGCCAGCAGGGACAGGGGGGTTGATGAAAAACTGTTTTTT | CASRDRGVDEKLFF | TRBJ1-4 | TRBV6-5 | NA | TRBD1
TGTGCCAGCAGCTTGGACCCTGGGGTATTTAGCACAGATACGCAGTATTTT | CASSLDPGVFSTDTQYF | TRBJ2-3 | TRBV5-4 | once | NA
TGTGCCAGCTCACCTATCGCATCCTCAAGGGATCAGCCCCAGCATTTT | CASSPIASSRDQPQHF | TRBJ1-5 | TRBV18 | few | NA
TGCGCCAGCAGCTTTAGCGGGGGGGCCCAGGAGACCCAGTACTTC | CASSFSGGAQETQYF | TRBJ2-5 | TRBV5-1 | NA | TRBD2
TGTGCCAGCAGCGTAGAGAGCAATCAGCCCCAGCATTTT | CASSVESNQPQHF | TRBJ1-5 | TRBV9 | NA | NA